This T cell receptor beta chain was observed in a study of blood T cells in healthy people across ages. Primed by a sample-barcoded 5' primer and a J-beta primer mix, a second PCR proceeded for 7 to 11 cycles. A single record per CDR3 protein comes from TCRdb applying MiXCR to the 5' RACE reads. The sample yields approximately 680,000 distinct CDR3 sequences, approximately 31% seen once. The V gene lost 0 bases and the J gene lost 8 bases, with 16 bases spanning the gap. There are 14 residues in the CDR3. Germline V gene data show CDR1 as SQVTM and CDR2 as ANQGSEA. This chain joins TRBV29-1 and TRBJ1-2; D possibly corresponds to TRBD1 (6 bases). Sample: blood. The TCR was taken from an elderly woman in good health. The chain's CDR3 is CSVEDWVRGGGYTF. CDR3 nucleotide sequence: TGCAGCGTTGAAGATTGGGTCAGGGGTGGGGGCTACACCTTC.